These 21 T cell receptor beta chains originate from one sample sequenced in a study of vaccination and CD4 T cells after COVID-19 (dated by TCRdb to the early 2020s). Library preparation used PCR. Sequencing instrument: Illumina iSeq 100. TCR sequencing of DNA from cultured CD4+ T cells used the Oncomine TCR Beta short-read assay at the Johns Hopkins FTIC core. TCRdb itself trimmed the public reads at Q25 with fastp, ran MiXCR and retained productive beta chains. All rows with the same CDR3 protein become a single entry with the most common DNA and genes. Recorded for this sample are fewer than 15,000 distinct CDR3 sequences; 35% to 50% of them occurred a single time. The ten largest make up about 8.6% of the sample. For these TCRs, the target antigens are not known. Read against the paper, the sample's treatment or condition label means: roughly 10-day PBMC culture with coronavirus spike peptide pools or control peptides (ViraFEST assay).

Sequencing used CD4+ T cells from blood, cultured in vitro. All receptors come from a human donor who had recovered from COVID-19.

The chain employs TRBV7-6 and TRBJ1-6; maybe TRBD1 (5 bases). Germline V lookup: CDR1 SGHVS, CDR2 FNYEAQ. V lost 3 bases and J lost 7, with 10 bases in between. This CDR3 contains 14 residues. The CDR3 DNA follows: TGTGCCAGCAGCTTGGGGGGAGGGAATTCACCCCTCCACTTT. Translated: CASSLGGGNSPLHF.

The genes are TRBV15 and TRBJ2-4, with a weak D call TRBD2 (6 bases). The V and J ends lost 5 bases and 2 bases respectively, with 13 bases between them. The CDR3 has 15 amino acids. Germline V lookup: CDR1 LNHNV, CDR2 YYDKDF (reference sequence). The CDR3 nucleotides read TGTGCCACCAGCTTGGGGGGTGAGTCCAAAAACATTCAGTACTTC. This sequence encodes CATSLGGESKNIQYF.

This rearrangement joins TRBV6-1 to TRBJ1-6; D is possibly TRBD1 (5 bases). CDR3 size: 14 residues. Trimming removed 7 bases from V and 5 bases from J, with 12 bases in between. Germline V gene sequence: CDR1 MNHNS, CDR2 SASEGT. The CDR3 DNA is TGTGCCAGCACCCAGCGCAGGGATAATTCACCCCTCCACTTT. It translates to CASTQRRDNSPLHF.

In its sample, this clonotype was seen a few times. This chain connects TRBV2 to TRBJ1-1, with D possibly matching TRBD1 (6 bases). CDR3 length equals 14 residues. V lost 10 bases, J lost 1 base, and 16 bases lay in between. Germline CDR1 SNHLY, CDR2 FYNNEI. The CDR3 spells CATKGGTQNTEAFF. In nucleotides, the CDR3 is TGTGCCACCAAGGGGGGCACGCAGAACACTGAAGCTTTCTTT.

This clonotype was seen a few times. Written as DNA, the CDR3 is TGTGCCAGTAGTATAGGTGGGACGGTGAACACTGAAGCTTTCTTT. This gives the protein CASSIGGTVNTEAFF. The J gene is TRBJ1-1, the V gene TRBV19, with D perhaps matching TRBD1 (5 bases). This CDR3 is built from 15 residues. V lost 1 base to trimming and J lost 0 bases, with 9 bases between them. CDR1 LNHDA and CDR2 SQIVND come from the germline V gene (reference sequence).

The chain combines TRBV27 with TRBJ1-5; TRBD1 matches at 7 bases. Trimming removed 5 bases from V and 1 base from J; junction bases left unmatched: 11. The CDR3 contains 17 residues. Germline V gives CDR1 MNHEY, CDR2 SMNVEV (reference sequence). The CDR3 region is CASSTLRDRASNQPQHF. The CDR3 bases are TGTGCCAGCAGTACACTCCGCGACAGGGCCAGCAATCAGCCCCAGCATTTT.

The J gene is TRBJ1-6, the V gene TRBV7-2; weak D call: TRBD1 (5 bases). CDR3 length equals 15 residues. Germline V lookup: CDR1 SGHTA, CDR2 FQGNSA. The V gene lost 5 bases and the J gene lost 7 bases, with 15 bases spanning the gap. Here the CDR3 reads CASSIGAGRNSPLHF. DNA for the CDR3: TGTGCCAGCAGCATCGGGGCAGGGCGGAATTCACCCCTCCACTTT.

This clonotype has more than one count but fewer than ten. This chain uses TRBV14 with TRBJ1-6; 10 bases line up with TRBD1. There are 15 residues in the CDR3. Looked up from germline, CDR1 is SGHDN and CDR2 is FVKESK. The J segment lost 10 bases and the V segment lost 1 base, leaving 4 bases of the junction unmatched. The CDR3 nucleotides read TGTGCCAGCAGCCAAGTGACAGGGGGCCGATCACCCCTCCACTTT. Translating it yields CASSQVTGGRSPLHF.

In this sample, this clonotype turned up a few times. The chain couples TRBV10-3 to TRBJ1-1, with D unresolved. The CDR3 runs to 13 residues. Germline V lookup: CDR1 ENHRY, CDR2 SYGVKD. Trimming left V 6 bases short and J 0 bases short, with 8 bases between. CDR3 DNA: TGTGCCATCAGGGACGTCTTGAACACTGAAGCTTTCTTT. Its protein product is CAIRDVLNTEAFF.

This chain uses TRBV5-1 with TRBJ1-1; the D is unclear. CDR3 length: 14 amino acids. The germline gives CDR1 SGHRS, CDR2 YFSETQ. Trimming removed 0 bases at V and 4 bases at J, with 10 bases between. Here the CDR3 DNA reads TGCGCCAGCAGCTTGGGGGCGGCGGGCACTGAAGCTTTCTTT. It encodes CASSLGAAGTEAFF.

This rearrangement joins TRBV19 to TRBJ2-3; D perhaps matches TRBD1 (5 bases). Germline CDR1 is LNHDA and CDR2 is SQIVND (reference sequence). The CDR3 is 13 amino acids. V lost 6 bases and J lost 4, with 11 bases in between. CDR3 sequence reads: CASSPVRADTQYF. The DNA of the CDR3 is TGTGCCAGTAGCCCGGTCAGGGCAGATACGCAGTATTTT.

This clonotype has a handful of counts. This chain links TRBV7-2 with TRBJ1-2; D is ambiguous. The CDR3 loop spans 13 amino acids. Germline V gene data show CDR1 as SGHTA and CDR2 as FQGNSA. V gave up 5 bases and J gave up 7 bases, with 14 bases separating them. The CDR3 sequence is CASSPPQRIGYTF. CDR3 DNA sequence: TGTGCCAGCAGCCCCCCACAAAGGATTGGCTACACCTTC.

This clonotype was recorded a few times. The chain links TRBV18 to TRBJ1-2; D is perhaps TRBD1 (6 bases). Germline CDR1 KGHSH, CDR2 LQKENI. CDR3 length equals 15 residues. V was trimmed by 6 bases and J by 8 bases, leaving 22 bases between them. The CDR3 coding sequence is TGTGCCAGCTCGCCGAACCTTAATACAGGGAACGGCTACACCTTC. As protein: CASSPNLNTGNGYTF.

The chain couples TRBV7-2 to TRBJ1-1; 7 bases align to TRBD1. Germline V gives CDR1 SGHTA, CDR2 FQGNSA. J was trimmed by 0 bases and V by 6 bases; bases with no gene match: 4. CDR3 length: 14 amino acids. CDR3 in DNA: TGTGCCAGCAGGGTGGGACAGATGAACACTGAAGCTTTCTTT. It is translated as CASRVGQMNTEAFF.

The chain has TRBV29-1 and TRBJ1-1; a possible D gene is TRBD1 (5 bases). This CDR3 has 11 amino acids. Trimming took 8 bases from V and 4 from J, leaving 11 bases between them. Per the germline V gene, CDR1 is SQVTM and CDR2 is ANQGSEA. The CDR3 is CSLGTGTEAFF. CDR3 DNA: TGCAGCCTGGGGACGGGCACTGAAGCTTTCTTT.

This clonotype turned up a few times. The chain employs TRBV7-9 and TRBJ1-3; 7 bases are shared with TRBD1. CDR1 is SEHNR, CDR2 FQNEAQ, per germline (reference sequence). J was trimmed by 0 bases and V by 1 base; bases with no gene match: 3. The CDR3 consists of 16 residues. CDR3 sequence (DNA): TGTGCCAGCAGCTTAGAGTACAGGGGCTCTGGAAACACCATATATTTT. Translated: CASSLEYRGSGNTIYF.

The chain recombines TRBV30 with TRBJ1-5; 9 nucleotides match TRBD1. The length of the CDR3 is 15 residues. With V trimmed by 2 bases and J by 0 bases, 2 bases remained unmatched. Looked up from germline, CDR1 is GTSNPN and CDR2 is SVGIG (reference sequence). The CDR3 bases are TGTGCCTGGAGTAAGGGACAGGGTAGCAATCAGCCCCAGCATTTT. It yields the protein CAWSKGQGSNQPQHF.

The chain joins TRBV7-2 to TRBJ1-3; no clear D. CDR1 is SGHTA and CDR2 is FQGNSA in the germline V gene. The CDR3 contains 17 residues. The germline V and J ends were trimmed by 4 bases and 0 bases, with 16 bases remaining between them. The CDR3 protein is CASSSLPINPSGNTIYF. The CDR3 DNA follows: TGTGCCAGCAGCTCGTTACCCATTAATCCCTCTGGAAACACCATATATTTT.

V and J are TRBV2 and TRBJ2-7, with unresolved D. The CDR3 runs 14 residues. Germline values: CDR1 SNHLY, CDR2 FYNNEI. V was clipped by 5 bases and J by 2 bases, with 13 bases between them. The CDR3 region is CASSFRTDTYEQYF. The CDR3 coding sequence is TGTGCCAGCAGTTTTCGGACCGATACCTACGAGCAGTACTTC.

In this sample, this clonotype turned up a few times. The chain links TRBV7-2 to TRBJ2-2; tentatively, D is TRBD1 (5 bases). Trimming stripped 2 bases from V and 6 bases from J, with 16 bases between. Germline loops: CDR1 SGHTA, CDR2 FQGNSA. This CDR3 comprises 16 residues. CDR3 sequence (DNA): TGTGCCAGCAGCTTATTCCAGGGAAGTTTGGCCGGGGAGCTGTTTTTT. Amino acid sequence: CASSLFQGSLAGELFF.

The DNA for the CDR3 is TGTGCCAGCAGTTTTGGGGGGGAGACCCAGTACTTC. Its translation: CASSFGGETQYF. This rearrangement joins TRBV27 to TRBJ2-5, with D possibly being TRBD2 (6 bases). CDR3 length equals 12 residues. Germline lookup yields CDR1 MNHEY and CDR2 SMNVEV (reference sequence). Trimming took 3 bases from V and 5 from J, leaving 7 bases between them.